This T cell receptor (beta chain) appears in the sequencing data of a study of shared clonotypes between healthy human individuals. This clone came up once. No antigen is known for it. A far larger clone is one base from this, pointing to a likely read error. The final CDR3 position lacks the conserved phenylalanine or tryptophan, pointing to a likely read error. The deep-level immunoSEQ assay was used. Every subset's genomic DNA went evenly onto several immunoSEQ plates. Generated by immunoSEQ multiplex PCR, the TCRdb table keeps only in-frame clones and is missing some. The table records about 500,000 clones, around 77% of them present only once. The length of the CDR3 is 12 residues. Germline assignment: CDR1 SQVTM and CDR2 ANQGSEA. The V gene end was trimmed by 6 bases and the J gene end by 4 bases; junction bases not matched to a gene: 1. Notes on the study in general: Sequencing depth was expected to influence donor clonotype sharing.

The origin of this receptor is a woman aged 40 to 49 in good health. Some clones in this sample may be carry-over from other donors' samples. Sequencing was done on a sample of PBMCs. The J gene is TRBJ1-5, the V gene TRBV29-1, with 9 bases aligning to TRBD1. CDR3 sequence: CSVGQGNQPQHL. CDR3 DNA: TGCAGCGTAGGACAGGGGAATCAGCCCCAGCATCTT.